This T cell receptor beta chain stems from a study of cytomegalovirus exposure and HLA in healthy donors. Study-wide background: From around 180 million T cells, an earlier analysis saw 120 million or so unique TCR beta sequences.

General study results and limits: Earlier analysis yielded a pattern in which most TCR beta V segments were productive about 87% or about 30% of the time.

The germline V and J ends were trimmed by 3 bases and 2 bases, with 13 bases remaining between them. This CDR3 is 16 amino acids long. The germline V gene encodes CDR1 LNHNV and CDR2 YYDKDF (reference sequence). PCR used 60 Vbeta primers and 13 Jbeta primers. Method: immunoSEQ multiplex PCR; TCRdb's copy keeps in-frame clones and lacks some. The sample lists under 110,000 clones, roughly 73% occurring once. As to this clone: Its antigen remains unknown.

The origin of this receptor is a man aged 40-49 years in good health and CMV-seronegative. Sequencing was performed on PBMCs. The chain joins TRBV15 to TRBJ2-2; no reliable D call. Here the CDR3 reads CATSSGLTINTGELFF. Written as DNA, the CDR3 is TGTGCCACCAGCAGTGGCCTCACTATAAACACCGGGGAGCTGTTTTTT.